This T cell receptor beta chain is from a study of T cells in Graves' hyperthyroidism and ophthalmopathy (dated by TCRdb to about 2019). Regarding the complete study: Peripheral blood samples were taken at the time of initial diagnosis, prior to any treatment. To identify TCR V-J signatures that set the groups apart, the researchers used a discovery cohort of roughly 100 patients, made up of fewer than 50 with Graves' ophthalmopathy and 57 with stable Graves' hyperthyroidism. The paper reports TCR Vbeta CDR3 sequencing of 135 peripheral blood samples: approximately 41 ophthalmopathy, fewer than 80 hyperthyroidism and approximately 17 progressor patients. Thyroid tissue and blood T-cell repertoires from several Graves' hyperthyroidism patients were also compared in the study. The 90 to 100 discovery patients were randomly divided into training and test sets at a 7:3 ratio. After blood sampling, hyperthyroidism patients were treated with methimazole at a starting dose of 30 mg daily, and ophthalmopathy patients were treated with high-dose intravenous methylprednisolone. Whether ophthalmopathy could be predicted prospectively was tested in an independent validation cohort made up of fewer than 20 hyperthyroidism patients plus 17 patients who later progressed to ophthalmopathy.

This clonotype was seen a handful of times. No cognate antigen has been identified for it. Base qualities are missing; no much larger clone stands one base away. Broad study findings and their caveats: A model built on a 13 V-J signature distinguished ophthalmopathy from stable hyperthyroidism, reaching around 87% sensitivity and around 81% specificity in cross-validation and 80%/75% in testing. Most expanded thyroid clonotypes (frequency above 0.001) were also found in blood, which suggests that blood repertoires may mirror thyroid immune responses. Sample size was not statistically predetermined, and blinding of investigators to group allocation was not performed. In validation, the model predicted progression to ophthalmopathy with over 65% sensitivity and less than 80% specificity, a median of around six months before onset.

A patient counted as having stable Graves' hyperthyroidism if no progression to ophthalmopathy occurred over 18 months of follow-up. Hyperthyroidism patients were aged 18 to 65 years and newly diagnosed, with disease duration of less than 2 months. Patients with uncontrolled infections, other autoimmune diseases, pregnancy or lactation were excluded. Diagnoses relied on clinical symptoms, serum thyroxine and TRAb, thyroid ultrasound and orbital computed tomography. PBMCs were isolated from 8 to 10 ml of fresh peripheral blood by Ficoll-Paque density gradient centrifugation. Total RNA was extracted with Trizol reagent, and quality was checked on an Agilent 2100 Bioanalyzer. From the cysteine up to the phenylalanine, the CDR3 has a length of 15 residues. Solely the CDR3 DNA is kept, with 45 bases framed from the first base. V lost 5 bases and J lost 8 bases, and the count of bases not matched to a germline gene is 10. The germline V gene (reference sequence) gives CDR1 as SEHNR and CDR2 as FQNEAQ.

The TCR beta CDR3 regions were amplified from RNA transcripts. For the first round of RT-PCR on the TCR CDR3, the HTBI primer set was used together with the Qiagen OneStep RT-PCR kit. A second multiplex PCR round built the libraries, followed by size selection and purification. Paired-end sequencing of the libraries was performed with 100 bp reads on an Illumina HiSeq2000. Concerning the study's data processing: SOAPnuke was used to process the raw data, removing reads that contained adapters or uncalled bases, had a mean Phred below 15, or lacked an exact match to the constant primer or identifier. COPE v1.2.5 was used to merge the high-quality paired reads, and each unique nucleotide sequence was defined as a clonotype. MiTCR v1.1 was used to align clonotypes to the IMGT TRBV, TRBD and TRBJ reference segments. The analysis was restricted to V-J combinations with a frequency above 0.0001, which together covered roughly 99% of the repertoires. The TCS score was defined as the ratio of F50 (clonal expansion) to E x V (chaos), calculated using BLOSUM62-based TCRdist between CDR3 peptides within each V-J. Welch's t-statistics and random forest reduced fewer than 550 V-J features to 13, which were used in a naive Bayes classifier (R e1071). The public reads were quality trimmed at Q25 with fastp and then assembled into clones with MiXCR by TCRdb, keeping productive beta chains. Each record represents a unique CDR3 protein, reported with the most common genes and DNA among its rows. The V and J calls were not made by the authors but by TCRdb's processing. For this sample there are approximately 360,000 distinct CDR3 sequences; roughly 25% appear just once. Together, the top ten hold about 73% of the sample.

The receptor chain draws on TRBV7-9 and TRBJ1-4; 8 central bases correspond to TRBD1. The sequencing sample was made of blood. The sequence was obtained from a man in his forties or fifties with Graves' hyperthyroidism. The nucleotide sequence is TGTGCCAGCAGCCCAGGACAGGGCAAAAGGGAAAAACTGTTTTTT. Translated, this is CASSPGQGKREKLFF.